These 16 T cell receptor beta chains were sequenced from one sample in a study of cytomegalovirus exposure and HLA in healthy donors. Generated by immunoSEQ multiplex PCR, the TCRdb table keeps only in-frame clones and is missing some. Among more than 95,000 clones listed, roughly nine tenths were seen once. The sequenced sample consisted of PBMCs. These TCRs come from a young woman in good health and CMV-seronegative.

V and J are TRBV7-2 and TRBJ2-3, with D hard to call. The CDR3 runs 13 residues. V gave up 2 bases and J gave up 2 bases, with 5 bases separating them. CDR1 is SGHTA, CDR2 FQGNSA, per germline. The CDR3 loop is CASSLTITDTQYF. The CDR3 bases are TGTGCCAGCAGCTTAACTATCACAGATACGCAGTATTTT.

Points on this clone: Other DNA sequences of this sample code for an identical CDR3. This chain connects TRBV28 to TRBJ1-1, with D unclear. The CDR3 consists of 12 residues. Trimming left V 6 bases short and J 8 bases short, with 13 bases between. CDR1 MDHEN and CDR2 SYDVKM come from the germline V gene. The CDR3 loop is CASSSGVREAFF. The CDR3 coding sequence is TGTGCCAGCAGCTCCGGGGTTCGAGAAGCTTTCTTT.

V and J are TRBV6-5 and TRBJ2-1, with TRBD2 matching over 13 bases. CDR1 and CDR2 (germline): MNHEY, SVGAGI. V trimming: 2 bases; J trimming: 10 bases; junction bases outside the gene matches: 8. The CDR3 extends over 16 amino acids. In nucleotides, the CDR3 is TGTGCCAGCAGTTACCGACTAGCGGGAGGTCAAGACGAGCAGTTCTTC. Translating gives CASSYRLAGGQDEQFF.

CDR3: CASSPGTGADTEAFF. In DNA form, the CDR3 reads TGTGCCAGCAGTCCCGGGACAGGGGCGGACACTGAAGCTTTCTTT. The chain recombines TRBV7-9 with TRBJ1-1, with 10 bases identical to TRBD1. The CDR3 has 15 residues. V trimming: 6 bases; J trimming: 3 bases; junction bases outside the gene matches: 7. CDR1 and CDR2 (germline): SEHNR, FQNEAQ (reference sequence).

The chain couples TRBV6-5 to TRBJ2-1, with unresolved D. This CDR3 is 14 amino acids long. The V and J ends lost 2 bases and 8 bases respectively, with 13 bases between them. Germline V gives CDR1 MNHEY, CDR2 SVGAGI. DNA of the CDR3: TGTGCCAGCAGTTACACTACCCCAAGTGATGAGCAGTTCTTC. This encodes CASSYTTPSDEQFF.

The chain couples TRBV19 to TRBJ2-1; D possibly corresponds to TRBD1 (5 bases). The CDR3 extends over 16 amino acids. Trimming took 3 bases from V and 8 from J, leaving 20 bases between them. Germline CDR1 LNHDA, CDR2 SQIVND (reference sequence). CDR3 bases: TGTGCCAGTAGTATGGGTCTCCCAGGGAAATCCTATGAGCAGTTCTTC. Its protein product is CASSMGLPGKSYEQFF.

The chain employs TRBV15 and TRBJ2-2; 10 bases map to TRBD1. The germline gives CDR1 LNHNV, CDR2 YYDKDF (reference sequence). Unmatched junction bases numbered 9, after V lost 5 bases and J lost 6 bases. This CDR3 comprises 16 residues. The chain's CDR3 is CATSGPGTGVPGELFF. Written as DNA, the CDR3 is TGTGCCACCAGCGGACCCGGGACAGGGGTTCCCGGGGAGCTGTTTTTT.

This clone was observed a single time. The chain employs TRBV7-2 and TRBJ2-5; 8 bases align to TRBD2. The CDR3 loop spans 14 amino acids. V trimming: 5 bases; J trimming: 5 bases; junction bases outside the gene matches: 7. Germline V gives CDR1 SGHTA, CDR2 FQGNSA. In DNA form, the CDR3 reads TGTGCCAGCAGCCGGGGACTAGTTGGGGAGACCCAGTACTTC. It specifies CASSRGLVGETQYF.

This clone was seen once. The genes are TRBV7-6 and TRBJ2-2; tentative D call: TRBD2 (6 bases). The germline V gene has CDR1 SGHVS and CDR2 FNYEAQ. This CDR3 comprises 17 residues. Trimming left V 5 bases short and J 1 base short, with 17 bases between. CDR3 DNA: TGTGCCAGCAGCCCCTACCTGCGGGGTGAGAACACCGGGGAGCTGTTTTTT. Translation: CASSPYLRGENTGELFF.

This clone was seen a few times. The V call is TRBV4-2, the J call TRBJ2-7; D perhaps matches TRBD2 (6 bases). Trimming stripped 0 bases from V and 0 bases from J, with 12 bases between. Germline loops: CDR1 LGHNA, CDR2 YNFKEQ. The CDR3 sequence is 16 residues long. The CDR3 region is CASSQEALASSYEQYF. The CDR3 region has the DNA TGTGCCAGCAGCCAAGAAGCCCTAGCGTCCTCCTACGAGCAGTACTTC.

The CDR3 here is CASTLDPGDTQYF. CDR3 sequence (DNA): TGTGCCAGCACCCTCGACCCCGGGGATACGCAGTATTTT. V and J are TRBV11-2 and TRBJ2-3; no clear D. V lost 7 bases and J lost 6, with 14 bases in between. CDR3 size: 13 residues. Germline assignment: CDR1 SGHAT and CDR2 FQNNGV.

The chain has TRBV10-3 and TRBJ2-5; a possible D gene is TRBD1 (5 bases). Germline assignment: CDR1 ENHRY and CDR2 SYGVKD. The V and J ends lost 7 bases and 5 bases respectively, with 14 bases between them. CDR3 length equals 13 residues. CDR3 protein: CAIKLREEETQYF. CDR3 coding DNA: TGTGCCATCAAACTCAGGGAAGAGGAGACCCAGTACTTC.

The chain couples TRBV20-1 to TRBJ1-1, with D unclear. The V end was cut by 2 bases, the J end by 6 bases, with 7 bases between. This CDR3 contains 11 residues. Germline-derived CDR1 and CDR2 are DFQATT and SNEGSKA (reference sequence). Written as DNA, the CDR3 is TGCAGTGCTAGATCCCGGGCTGAAGCTTTCTTT. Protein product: CSARSRAEAFF.

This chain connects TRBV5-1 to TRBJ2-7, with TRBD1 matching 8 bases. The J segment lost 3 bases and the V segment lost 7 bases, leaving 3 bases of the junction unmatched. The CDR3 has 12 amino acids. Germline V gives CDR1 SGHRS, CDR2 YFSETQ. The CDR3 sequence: CASGQGGYEQYF. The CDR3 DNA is TGCGCCAGCGGACAGGGAGGCTACGAGCAGTACTTC.

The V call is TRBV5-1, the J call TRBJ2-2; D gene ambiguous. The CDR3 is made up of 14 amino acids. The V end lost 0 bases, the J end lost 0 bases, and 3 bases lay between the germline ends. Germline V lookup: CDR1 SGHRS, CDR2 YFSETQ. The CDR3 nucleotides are TGCGCCAGCAGCTTGGTTACGAACACCGGGGAGCTGTTTTTT. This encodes CASSLVTNTGELFF. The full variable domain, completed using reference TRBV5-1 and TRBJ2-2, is KAGVTQTPRYLIKTRGQQVTLSCSPISGHRSVSWYQQTPGQGLQFLFEYFSETQRNKGNFPGRFSGRQFSNSRSEMNVSTLELGDSALYLCASSLVTNTGELFFGEGSRLTVL.

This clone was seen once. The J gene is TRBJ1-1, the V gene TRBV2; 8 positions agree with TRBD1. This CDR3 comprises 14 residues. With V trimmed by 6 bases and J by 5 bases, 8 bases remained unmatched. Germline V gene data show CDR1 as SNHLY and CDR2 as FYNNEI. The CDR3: CASRGTGIGTEAFF. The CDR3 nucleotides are TGTGCCAGCAGGGGGACAGGAATTGGGACTGAAGCTTTCTTT.